This TCR beta chain was obtained from a study of T-cell reconstitution after alpha-beta-depleted transplantation in children. Unique molecular identifiers were incorporated when the TCRbeta library was constructed. TCRdb independently ran MiXCR on the PCR reads; one entry per CDR3 protein. The sample holds a few hundred thousand distinct CDR3 sequences; 20% to 30% are singletons and the top ten take less than 40%. After removal of 0 bases from V and 3 bases from J, the junction contained 4 bases not matched to a gene. This CDR3 has 17 residues. Germline CDR1 is SGHVS and CDR2 is FQNEAQ. The rearrangement uses TRBV7-8 and TRBJ2-4; 11 positions agree with TRBD2. The sequence was collected from a boy in the first two years of life with Wiskott-Aldrich syndrome, due to receive a stem cell transplant. The source material was PBMCs, sampled before TCRalphabeta/CD19-depleted stem cell transplant. CDR3 coding DNA: TGTGCCAGCAGCTTAGCGCTAGCGGGAGGTGGCAAAAACATTCAGTACTTC. It specifies CASSLALAGGGKNIQYF. Together with reference TRBV7-8 and TRBJ2-4, the CDR3 gives the full variable domain: GAGVSQSPRYKVAKRGQDVALRCDPISGHVSLFWYQQALGQGPEFLTYFQNEAQLDKSGLPSDRFFAERPEGSVSTLKIQRTQQEDSAVYLCASSLALAGGGKNIQYFGAGTRLSVL.